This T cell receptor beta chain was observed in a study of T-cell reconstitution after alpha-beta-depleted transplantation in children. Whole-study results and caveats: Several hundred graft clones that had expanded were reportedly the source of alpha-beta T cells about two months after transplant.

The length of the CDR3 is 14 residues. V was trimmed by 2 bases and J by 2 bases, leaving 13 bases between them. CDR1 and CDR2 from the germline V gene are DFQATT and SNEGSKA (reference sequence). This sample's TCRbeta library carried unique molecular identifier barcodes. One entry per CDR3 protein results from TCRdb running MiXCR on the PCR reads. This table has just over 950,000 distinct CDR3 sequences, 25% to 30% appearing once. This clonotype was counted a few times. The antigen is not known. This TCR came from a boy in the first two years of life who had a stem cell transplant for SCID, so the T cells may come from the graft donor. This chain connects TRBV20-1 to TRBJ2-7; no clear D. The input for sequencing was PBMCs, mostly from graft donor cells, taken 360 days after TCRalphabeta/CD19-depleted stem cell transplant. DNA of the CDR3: TGCAGTGCTAGATATGGCCCTCTAACCTACGAGCAGTACTTC. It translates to CSARYGPLTYEQYF.